This TCR beta chain was recorded in a study of blood T cell repertoires in COVID-19. Looking at the study overall: The analysed material was cDNA or gDNA that came from T cells, B-cell-depleted T cells, or PBMCs.

The germline V gene encodes CDR1 SEHNR and CDR2 FQNEAQ (reference sequence). This CDR3 contains 17 residues. The V and J ends lost 1 base and 3 bases, in that order; junction bases with no gene match: 7. Per the study methods: Nucleated cell counts were estimated from reference gene primer amplification. The method was immunoSEQ multiplex PCR; TCRdb's version includes in-frame clones alone and lacks a portion of them. V and J calls and clone size follow that table, whereas D and trimming were derived from the DNA. This table holds roughly 150,000 clones, over 70% found once. The sample comprised peripheral blood. V and J are TRBV7-9 and TRBJ2-7, with 12 positions matching TRBD2. The sequence was collected from a human donor in a cohort sampled during active COVID-19. The CDR3 bases are TGTGCCAGCAGCTTAGAGCCTGGACTAGCGGGGAGCTACGAGCAGTACTTC. Amino acid sequence: CASSLEPGLAGSYEQYF.